Each of the 31 T cell receptor beta chains below was sequenced from the same sample in a study of blood T cell repertoires in COVID-19. Method: immunoSEQ multiplex PCR; TCRdb's copy keeps in-frame clones and lacks some. This sample has about 180,000 clones, with roughly 84% found just once. The sample comprised peripheral blood. Receptors were obtained from a woman over 75 with active or convalescent COVID-19.

The V and J genes are TRBV18 and TRBJ2-1; 11 bases align to TRBD2. From germline, CDR1 is KGHSH and CDR2 LQKENI. Germline trimming cut 5 bases from V and 0 bases from J; bases unmatched to any gene: 15. The CDR3 contains 20 residues. The CDR3 protein is CASSATEGLADFSSYNEQFF. Written as DNA, the CDR3 is TGTGCCAGCTCAGCCACTGAGGGACTAGCGGATTTTAGCTCCTACAATGAGCAGTTCTTC.

V gene TRBV5-1 combines with J gene TRBJ1-1; a possible D gene is TRBD1 (5 bases). This CDR3 is built from 14 residues. V was pared by 3 bases and J by 8 bases, with 17 bases between. Germline values: CDR1 SGHRS, CDR2 YFSETQ. The CDR3 loop is CASSSPDGGREAFF. In DNA, the CDR3 is TGCGCCAGCAGCTCGCCTGACGGGGGACGGGAAGCTTTCTTT.

V is TRBV6-5 and J is TRBJ2-1; 10 positions match TRBD2. The germline V gene has CDR1 MNHEY and CDR2 SVGAGI. The CDR3 is 14 residues long. Trimming took 7 bases from V and 7 from J; bases not matched to a gene: 7. CDR3 protein: CASKQSGGGNEQFF. The CDR3 DNA sequence: TGTGCCAGCAAACAAAGCGGGGGGGGGAATGAGCAGTTCTTC.

V is TRBV5-4 and J is TRBJ2-1; perhaps TRBD2 as D (6 bases). V was trimmed by 0 bases and J by 7 bases, leaving 17 bases between them. The length of the CDR3 is 16 residues. The germline V gene encodes CDR1 SGHNT and CDR2 YYREEE (reference sequence). The chain's CDR3 is CASSLGYGRGGNEQFF. CDR3 sequence (DNA): TGTGCCAGCAGCTTGGGTTACGGGAGAGGTGGGAATGAGCAGTTCTTC.

The rearrangement joins TRBV19 to TRBJ2-1; possibly TRBD2 for D (5 bases). V was shortened by 8 bases and J by 6 bases, with 14 bases between the two germline ends. Per germline, CDR1 LNHDA and CDR2 SQIVND (reference sequence). CDR3 length equals 13 residues. This CDR3 reads CASGKRGINEQFF. CDR3 DNA sequence: TGTGCCAGTGGAAAGAGAGGGATCAATGAGCAGTTCTTC.

This sequence joins TRBV2 and TRBJ1-5, with 11 bases aligning to TRBD1. J lost 6 bases, V lost 7 bases, and 5 bases had no gene match. This CDR3 comprises 14 residues. In germline, CDR1 is SNHLY, CDR2 FYNNEI. The DNA of the CDR3 is TGTGCCAGCACCTTGGACAGGGGGCTTCAGCCCCAGCATTTT. It translates to CASTLDRGLQPQHF.

The V and J genes are TRBV7-3 and TRBJ1-6, with 7 bases identical to TRBD1. The CDR3 is made up of 14 amino acids. From germline, CDR1 is SGHTA and CDR2 FQGTGA. Trimming took 5 bases from V and 9 from J; bases not matched to a gene: 7. The CDR3: CASSPRQGSSPLHF. DNA for the CDR3: TGTGCCAGCAGCCCCAGACAGGGCTCTTCACCCCTCCACTTT.

The chain links TRBV19 to TRBJ1-2; 8 positions agree with TRBD1. Germline CDR1 LNHDA, CDR2 SQIVND (reference sequence). V was clipped by 5 bases and J by 5 bases; unmatched bases: 7. The CDR3 runs to 14 residues. This CDR3 reads CASSSDRGIYGYTF. The CDR3 DNA sequence: TGTGCCAGTAGTTCCGACAGGGGAATATATGGCTACACCTTC. Filled out from reference TRBV19 and TRBJ1-2, the complete variable domain reads DGGITQSPKYLFRKEGQNVTLSCEQNLNHDAMYWYRQDPGQGLRLIYYSQIVNDFQKGDIAEGYSVSREKKESFPLTVTSAQKNPTAFYLCASSSDRGIYGYTFGSGTRLTVV.

As concerns this clone: Other DNA sequences in the same sample also yield this CDR3. This chain connects TRBV6-5 to TRBJ1-2; 8 bases match TRBD1. This CDR3 has 13 amino acids. V was pared by 6 bases and J by 5 bases, with 5 bases of the junction left unmatched. Germline CDR1 is MNHEY and CDR2 is SVGAGI. This chain's CDR3 is CASRGTGPYGYTF. The DNA for the CDR3 is TGTGCCAGCAGGGGGACAGGCCCATATGGCTACACCTTC.

This rearrangement joins TRBV6-5 to TRBJ1-1; 11 positions agree with TRBD1. This CDR3 comprises 15 residues. Germline values: CDR1 MNHEY, CDR2 SVGAGI. Trimming took 5 bases from V and 2 from J; bases not matched to a gene: 4. The CDR3, as DNA: TGTGCCAGCAGTCCGTGGACAGGGGGCAACACTGAAGCTTTCTTT. It encodes CASSPWTGGNTEAFF.

The chain recombines TRBV18 with TRBJ2-5; 8 positions agree with TRBD1. This CDR3 comprises 17 residues. Trimming cost V 3 bases and J 2 bases; bases outside gene matches: 11. Germline V lookup: CDR1 KGHSH, CDR2 LQKENI. CDR3 loop: CASSPARAGGRQETQYF. The CDR3 DNA reads TGTGCCAGCTCACCCGCTAGGGCAGGGGGCCGACAAGAGACCCAGTACTTC.

The chain is built from TRBV4-2 and TRBJ1-5, with TRBD1 matching 9 bases. The V and J ends lost 2 bases and 5 bases, in that order; junction bases with no gene match: 7. CDR1 and CDR2 from the germline V gene are LGHNA and YNFKEQ. The CDR3 loop spans 16 amino acids. In nucleotides, the CDR3 is TGTGCCAGCAGCCAATCGACAGGGGGATTGGATCAGCCCCAGCATTTT. Translated, it gives CASSQSTGGLDQPQHF.

The rearrangement uses TRBV14 and TRBJ1-1; D call uncertain. Between the trimmed V and J ends, which lost 1 base and 6 bases, there was a span of 18 bases. This CDR3 is 16 amino acids long. Germline lookup yields CDR1 SGHDN and CDR2 FVKESK. The CDR3 DNA is TGTGCCAGCAGCCAAGGCCTGACGGCCGCCGGGGCTGAAGCTTTCTTT. It yields the protein CASSQGLTAAGAEAFF.

The chain combines TRBV2 with TRBJ1-5; TRBD1 aligns across 11 bases. Germline values: CDR1 SNHLY, CDR2 FYNNEI. J gave up 6 bases and V 8 bases, and 3 bases lay outside the gene matches. The CDR3 is 13 residues long. Written as DNA, the CDR3 is TGTGCCAGCGGGGACAGGGGGAGTCAGCCCCAGCATTTT. Its translation: CASGDRGSQPQHF.

This chain uses TRBV7-9 with TRBJ1-5; the D gene is possibly TRBD1 (6 bases). CDR3 length: 14 residues. Germline V gene sequence: CDR1 SEHNR, CDR2 FQNEAQ (reference sequence). Trimming took off 1 base at V and 6 bases at J, with 10 bases between the two ends. CDR3 nucleotide sequence: TGTGCCAGCAGCTTAGAGGGAGGGGGTCAGCCCCAGCATTTT. It yields the protein CASSLEGGGQPQHF.

The chain is built from TRBV5-1 and TRBJ2-5; 8 nucleotides match TRBD2. The V gene end was trimmed by 4 bases and the J gene end by 5 bases; junction bases not matched to a gene: 10. This CDR3 comprises 15 residues. Germline CDR1 reads SGHRS; CDR2 reads YFSETQ. The DNA for the CDR3 is TGCGCCAGCAGCGTGGGACTAGGGAGCCCTGAGACCCAGTACTTC. It translates to CASSVGLGSPETQYF.

This clone was seen a handful of times. V is TRBV6-1 and J is TRBJ2-7, with TRBD1 matching 8 bases. The CDR3 has 14 amino acids. The germline gives CDR1 MNHNS, CDR2 SASEGT. Trimming removed 3 bases from V and 4 bases from J; junction bases left unmatched: 5. CDR3 DNA: TGTGCCAGCAGTGAGACAGGGGTAAGGTACGAGCAGTACTTC. Its translation: CASSETGVRYEQYF.

The V and J genes are TRBV5-1 and TRBJ2-5; the D is unclear. Between the trimmed V and J ends, which lost 2 bases and 0 bases, there was a span of 8 bases. CDR1 and CDR2 (germline): SGHRS, YFSETQ. The CDR3 is made up of 14 amino acids. CDR3 sequence reads: CASSFDLYQETQYF. CDR3 in DNA: TGCGCCAGCAGCTTTGACTTGTACCAAGAGACCCAGTACTTC.

This chain connects TRBV5-1 to TRBJ1-1, with 9 bases aligning to TRBD1. There are 16 residues in the CDR3. Germline V gives CDR1 SGHRS, CDR2 YFSETQ. V was pared by 0 bases and J by 5 bases, with 8 bases of the junction left unmatched. The chain's CDR3 is CASSLGPHRGRTEAFF. The CDR3 DNA sequence: TGCGCCAGCAGCTTGGGACCACACAGGGGGCGGACTGAAGCTTTCTTT.

The V call is TRBV19, the J call TRBJ2-7, with TRBD1 matching over 9 bases. This CDR3 comprises 15 residues. The V segment lost 8 bases and the J segment 5 bases; nucleotides outside the gene matches: 13. Per germline, CDR1 LNHDA and CDR2 SQIVND (reference sequence). The CDR3 is CASQSRRGQGDEQYF. The CDR3 bases are TGTGCCAGTCAATCAAGACGGGGACAGGGAGACGAGCAGTACTTC.

The genes are TRBV3-1 (or the pseudogene TRBV3-2) and TRBJ1-1; weak D call: TRBD1 (5 bases). The CDR3 consists of 14 residues. With 2 bases removed from V and 1 base from J, the gap between germline ends came to 8 bases. In germline, CDR1 is LGHDT, CDR2 YNNKEL (reference sequence). The CDR3 is CASSQPGPNTEAFF. The CDR3 DNA is TGTGCCAGCAGCCAACCAGGGCCGAACACTGAAGCTTTCTTT.

V and J are TRBV7-3 and TRBJ2-3; 8 bases match TRBD2. The germline CDR1 and CDR2 sequences are SGHTA and FQGTGA. With 3 bases clipped from V and 7 bases from J, the junction kept 6 bases outside the gene matches. The length of the CDR3 is 14 residues. In nucleotides, the CDR3 is TGTGCCAGCAGCTTTAACGGGAGGGAGCATACGCAGTATTTT. It is translated as CASSFNGREHTQYF.

The chain employs TRBV7-2 and TRBJ1-4; TRBD1 matches at 8 bases. The junction had 7 bases not matched to a gene; V was cut back by 5 bases and J by 8 bases. Germline loops: CDR1 SGHTA, CDR2 FQGNSA. CDR3 length: 14 residues. In DNA form, the CDR3 reads TGTGCCAGCAGCGTGACAGGGGTTGTAGAAAAACTGTTTTTT. Translating gives CASSVTGVVEKLFF.

In this sample, this clone turned up a few times. The genes are TRBV29-1 and TRBJ1-2; D gene ambiguous. The length of the CDR3 is 13 residues. Germline V lookup: CDR1 SQVTM, CDR2 ANQGSEA. V was shortened by 6 bases and J by 7 bases, with 18 bases between the two germline ends. CDR3 bases: TGCAGCGTCGACCCCCTCGGGTTTGGTGGCTACACCTTC. Translated: CSVDPLGFGGYTF.

CDR3: CASSRENTGELFF. Written as DNA, the CDR3 is TGCGCCAGCAGCCGGGAAAACACCGGGGAGCTGTTTTTT. The chain couples TRBV5-1 to TRBJ2-2, with TRBD2 as a possible D gene (5 bases). Germline V lookup: CDR1 SGHRS, CDR2 YFSETQ. V dropped 4 bases and J dropped 2 bases, with 6 bases sitting between them. This CDR3 is 13 amino acids long. The full variable domain, completed using reference TRBV5-1 and TRBJ2-2, is KAGVTQTPRYLIKTRGQQVTLSCSPISGHRSVSWYQQTPGQGLQFLFEYFSETQRNKGNFPGRFSGRQFSNSRSEMNVSTLELGDSALYLCASSRENTGELFFGEGSRLTVL.

The chain links TRBV9 to TRBJ1-5; no clear D gene. The CDR3 consists of 15 residues. Germline CDR1 and CDR2: SGDLS and YYNGEE. V was clipped by 0 bases and J by 1 base, with 8 bases between them. The CDR3 nucleotides read TGTGCCAGCAGCGTAGTCGGAGAAAGCAATCAGCCCCAGCATTTT. This encodes CASSVVGESNQPQHF.

Points on this clone: This same CDR3 is encoded by further DNA sequences in the sample. The chain recombines TRBV5-4 with TRBJ1-1, with 7 bases aligning to TRBD1. CDR3 length: 13 residues. The germline CDR1 and CDR2 sequences are SGHNT and YYREEE (reference sequence). V was pared by 4 bases and J by 7 bases, with 7 bases of the junction left unmatched. CDR3 protein: CASSLDRVGEAFF. The CDR3 DNA sequence: TGTGCCAGCAGCCTTGACAGGGTGGGTGAAGCTTTCTTT.

V usage is TRBV7-9 and J usage is TRBJ1-1, with D unresolved. Germline CDR1 and CDR2: SEHNR and FQNEAQ (reference sequence). V was clipped by 0 bases and J by 10 bases, with 9 bases between them. The CDR3 loop spans 12 amino acids. CDR3 loop: CASSLAPLGAFF. The CDR3 DNA follows: TGTGCCAGCAGCTTAGCCCCTCTCGGAGCTTTCTTT.

The V gene is TRBV2, the J gene TRBJ2-1, with TRBD2 matching over 11 bases. Germline V lookup: CDR1 SNHLY, CDR2 FYNNEI. The CDR3 consists of 14 residues. The trim removed 6 bases at V and 5 bases at J, leaving 3 bases unmatched. The CDR3 region has the DNA TGTGCCAGCAGAGGGACTAGCGGTGACAATGAGCAGTTCTTC. It encodes CASRGTSGDNEQFF.

This chain joins TRBV13 and TRBJ1-1; tentative D call: TRBD1 (5 bases). The germline gives CDR1 PRHDT, CDR2 FYEKMQ (reference sequence). V gave up 8 bases and J gave up 1 base, with 14 bases separating them. The CDR3 extends over 14 amino acids. CDR3 amino acids: CASRPRGGNTEAFF. The CDR3 DNA is TGTGCCAGCCGCCCTCGGGGGGGGAACACTGAAGCTTTCTTT.

This chain links TRBV13 with TRBJ1-6, with 7 nucleotides matching TRBD1. The CDR3 extends over 14 amino acids. The germline V gene has CDR1 PRHDT and CDR2 FYEKMQ (reference sequence). Losses at the gene ends were 2 bases for V and 10 bases for J; bases not matched to a gene: 5. CDR3 sequence reads: CASSLRTGGSPLHF. The DNA of the CDR3 is TGTGCCAGCAGCTTACGGACAGGCGGCTCACCCCTCCACTTT.